The 23 T cell receptor beta chains in this list originate from one sample, sequenced in a study of T cell changes during pregnancy in multiple sclerosis. Using immunoSEQ multiplex PCR, the repertoire was profiled, and TCRdb retains in-frame clones only, with some absent. The sample yields about 41,000 clones, around 93% seen once. The sample consisted of CD8+ T cells from peripheral blood mononuclear cells, taken in the third trimester of pregnancy. These receptors were obtained from a female donor with multiple sclerosis, enrolled in a pregnancy study.

This clone was counted a few times. This chain's CDR3 is CASSPMNTEAFF. The CDR3 bases are TGTGCCAGTAGCCCTATGAACACTGAAGCTTTCTTT. The V and J genes are TRBV19 and TRBJ1-1, with unresolved D. Germline CDR1 and CDR2: LNHDA and SQIVND (reference sequence). V lost 6 bases, J lost 0 bases, and 5 bases lay in between. This CDR3 contains 12 residues.

The V and J genes are TRBV4-3 and TRBJ2-1; D ambiguous. The CDR3 consists of 17 residues. CDR1 is LGHNA, CDR2 YSLEER, per germline. V dropped 4 bases and J dropped 5 bases, with 21 bases sitting between them. The CDR3 sequence is CASSPSGAARRDNEQFF. CDR3 DNA: TGCGCCAGCAGCCCGAGTGGCGCGGCCCGTCGGGACAATGAGCAGTTCTTC.

This clone was found once. The chain is built from TRBV7-9 and TRBJ2-7; D is possibly TRBD2 (5 bases). The CDR3 extends over 13 amino acids. Germline V lookup: CDR1 SEHNR, CDR2 FQNEAQ (reference sequence). V gave up 5 bases and J gave up 2 bases, with 10 bases separating them. CDR3 DNA: TGTGCCAGCAGCAGCGGACTGCCCTACGAGCAGTACTTC. Translating gives CASSSGLPYEQYF.

The chain has TRBV2 and TRBJ2-7, with unresolved D. The CDR3 has 12 residues. CDR1 SNHLY and CDR2 FYNNEI come from the germline V gene. Trimming pared 6 bases from V and 2 bases from J, leaving 8 bases between. As DNA, the CDR3 is TGTGCCAGCAGGGCAGGCCCCTACGAGCAGTACTTC. Translated: CASRAGPYEQYF.

The J gene is TRBJ1-4, the V gene TRBV15; 7 bases map to TRBD1. There are 16 residues in the CDR3. The germline V gene has CDR1 LNHNV and CDR2 YYDKDF (reference sequence). The V segment lost 0 bases and the J segment 4 bases; nucleotides outside the gene matches: 5. CDR3 nucleotides: TGTGCCACCAGCAGAGAACGGGACAGCTTTAATGAAAAACTGTTTTTT. It encodes CATSRERDSFNEKLFF.

This rearrangement joins TRBV19 to TRBJ2-5; 7 bases map to TRBD2. The CDR3 contains 17 residues. V lost 3 bases and J lost 5; bases outside the gene matches: 15. Germline CDR1 LNHDA, CDR2 SQIVND (reference sequence). DNA for the CDR3: TGTGCCAGTAGTATGGGGTACGGGACTCCCGGGGGGGAGACCCAGTACTTC. Its translation is CASSMGYGTPGGETQYF.

V and J are TRBV23-1 and TRBJ1-1; perhaps TRBD1 as D (6 bases). TRBV23-1 has ORF status, its function being uncertain. The CDR3 length is 18 residues. Trimming removed 3 bases from V and 3 bases from J, with 23 bases in between. The CDR3 sequence: CASSHFGQYTGGDTEAFF. DNA of the CDR3: TGCGCCAGCAGTCATTTCGGACAGTATACCGGGGGGGACACTGAAGCTTTCTTT.

The chain combines TRBV9 with TRBJ2-2; tentatively, D is TRBD1 (5 bases). With 4 bases removed from V and 0 bases from J, the gap between germline ends came to 16 bases. The germline CDR1 and CDR2 sequences are SGDLS and YYNGEE. CDR3 length equals 17 residues. The CDR3 region has the DNA TGTGCCAGCAGCCCCTACTGGGGCAGCCCGAACACCGGGGAGCTGTTTTTT. This gives the protein CASSPYWGSPNTGELFF.

The J gene is TRBJ1-5, the V gene TRBV5-5; the D is unclear. Germline V CDR1 and CDR2: SGHKS, YYEKEE (reference sequence). Trimming left V 0 bases short and J 6 bases short, with 7 bases between. This CDR3 has 13 amino acids. CDR3: CASSLGKSQPQHF. As DNA, the CDR3 is TGTGCCAGCAGCTTGGGCAAGAGTCAGCCCCAGCATTTT. Combining the CDR3 with reference TRBV5-5 and TRBJ1-5 gives the whole variable domain DAGVTQSPTHLIKTRGQQVTLRCSPISGHKSVSWYQQVLGQGPQFIFQYYEKEERGRGNFPDRFSARQFPNYSSELNVNALLLGDSALYLCASSLGKSQPQHFGDGTRLSIL.

The chain employs TRBV19 and TRBJ2-1; TRBD2 agrees at 12 bases. The V gene end was trimmed by 10 bases and the J gene end by 8 bases; junction bases not matched to a gene: 12. CDR1 LNHDA and CDR2 SQIVND come from the germline V gene (reference sequence). This CDR3 region has 15 residues. The CDR3 DNA is TGTGCCACCTCCTCCCAGACTAGCGGGAGTGATGAGCAGTTCTTC. Translation: CATSSQTSGSDEQFF.

V and J are TRBV27 and TRBJ2-7; TRBD2 agrees at 10 bases. CDR3 size: 16 residues. Germline CDR1 reads MNHEY; CDR2 reads SMNVEV (reference sequence). After removal of 4 bases from V and 1 base from J, the junction contained 7 bases not matched to a gene. Here the CDR3 reads CASSYLAGAPSYEQYF. CDR3 nucleotide sequence: TGTGCCAGCAGTTACCTAGCGGGAGCGCCTTCCTACGAGCAGTACTTC.

The V call is TRBV6-6, the J call TRBJ2-1; 7 nucleotides line up with TRBD2. The CDR3 contains 12 residues. V lost 5 bases and J lost 7; bases outside the gene matches: 2. The germline V gene has CDR1 MNHNY and CDR2 SVGAGI (reference sequence). This CDR3 reads CASSGEGNEQFF. CDR3 nucleotide sequence: TGTGCCAGCAGTGGGGAGGGGAATGAGCAGTTCTTC.

This clone came up once. The V and J genes are TRBV14 and TRBJ2-7, with unresolved D. V was clipped by 3 bases and J by 4 bases, with 10 bases between them. CDR3 length: 13 amino acids. Germline lookup yields CDR1 SGHDN and CDR2 FVKESK. In nucleotides, the CDR3 is TGTGCCAGCAGCCATGAGGATGGGTACGAGCAGTACTTC. It translates to CASSHEDGYEQYF. Combining the CDR3 with reference TRBV14 and TRBJ2-7 gives the whole variable domain EAGVTQFPSHSVIEKGQTVTLRCDPISGHDNLYWYRRVMGKEIKFLLHFVKESKQDESGMPNNRFLAERTGGTYSTLKVQPAELEDSGVYFCASSHEDGYEQYFGPGTRLTVT.

V gene TRBV11-2 combines with J gene TRBJ2-1, with TRBD2 as a possible D gene (5 bases). The CDR3 covers 14 residues. V was shortened by 5 bases and J by 3 bases, with 11 bases between the two germline ends. The germline CDR1 and CDR2 sequences are SGHAT and FQNNGV. The CDR3 protein is CASSVSSGYNEQFF. CDR3 nucleotide sequence: TGTGCCAGCAGCGTGTCCAGCGGCTACAATGAGCAGTTCTTC.

The V gene is TRBV5-4, the J gene TRBJ1-1; D may be TRBD1 (5 bases). The CDR3 loop spans 13 amino acids. CDR1 and CDR2 (germline): SGHNT, YYREEE (reference sequence). The V gene lost 3 bases and the J gene lost 2 bases, with 8 bases spanning the gap. CDR3 residues: CASSWGDNTEAFF. The CDR3 DNA sequence: TGTGCCAGCAGCTGGGGGGACAACACTGAAGCTTTCTTT. Drawing the rest from reference TRBV5-4 and TRBJ1-1, the complete variable domain is ETGVTQSPTHLIKTRGQQVTLRCSSQSGHNTVSWYQQALGQGPQFIFQYYREEENGRGNFPPRFSGLQFPNYSSELNVNALELDDSALYLCASSWGDNTEAFFGQGTRLTVV.

The table lists this clone with a count of one. CDR3 protein: CASSLVVDYRGNYGYTF. Written as DNA, the CDR3 is TGTGCCAGCAGCTTAGTTGTGGATTACAGGGGGAACTATGGCTACACCTTC. The chain uses TRBV7-2 and TRBJ1-2; 8 bases match TRBD1. The J segment lost 2 bases and the V segment lost 1 base, leaving 9 bases of the junction unmatched. This CDR3 region has 17 residues. The germline V gene has CDR1 SGHTA and CDR2 FQGNSA.

The J gene is TRBJ2-3, the V gene TRBV27; TRBD2 aligns across 11 bases. Germline CDR1 reads MNHEY; CDR2 reads SMNVEV (reference sequence). The V and J ends lost 8 bases and 4 bases, in that order; junction bases with no gene match: 2. The CDR3 contains 13 residues. CDR3 protein: CASVAGGADTQYF. The CDR3 region has the DNA TGTGCCAGCGTAGCGGGGGGGGCAGATACGCAGTATTTT.

The rearrangement links TRBV19 to TRBJ2-7; D ambiguous. Trimming took 3 bases from V and 5 from J, leaving 14 bases between them. There are 14 residues in the CDR3. Looked up from germline, CDR1 is LNHDA and CDR2 is SQIVND (reference sequence). The CDR3 DNA reads as TGTGCCAGTAGTATTAGTGACCTTCAGGACGAGCAGTACTTC. It yields the protein CASSISDLQDEQYF.

With regard to this clone: The junction shows a germline mismatch at one end, possibly a read error. The chain recombines TRBV28 with TRBJ2-7; D may be TRBD2 (6 bases). This CDR3 spans 14 amino acids. The germline gives CDR1 MDHEN, CDR2 SYDVKM. The CDR3 loop is CASTLRGDSYGQYF. CDR3 DNA sequence: TGTGCCAGCACCCTGCGAGGGGACTCCTACGGGCAGTACTTC.

The chain has TRBV28 and TRBJ2-7; 11 bases map to TRBD1. With 3 bases clipped from V and 3 bases from J, the junction kept 4 bases outside the gene matches. Per the germline V gene, CDR1 is MDHEN and CDR2 is SYDVKM. This CDR3 has 15 residues. As DNA, the CDR3 is TGTGCCAGCAGTTTCTGGGACAGGGGGGTCTACGAGCAGTACTTC. Its protein is CASSFWDRGVYEQYF.

V gene TRBV4-1 combines with J gene TRBJ2-7; tentative D call: TRBD1 (6 bases). Trimming took 5 bases from V and 4 from J, leaving 12 bases between them. Germline V gives CDR1 MGHRA, CDR2 YSYEKL. There are 13 residues in the CDR3. CDR3 loop: CASSFYRAYEQYF. CDR3 coding DNA: TGCGCCAGCAGCTTCTACAGGGCATACGAGCAGTACTTC.

This CDR3 is CASSTGLAGGGTGELFF. The CDR3 nucleotides read TGTGCCAGCAGCACCGGACTAGCGGGAGGTGGTACCGGGGAGCTGTTTTTT. The chain links TRBV5-4 to TRBJ2-2, with 14 bases matching TRBD2. V was clipped by 4 bases and J by 5 bases; unmatched bases: 7. The CDR3 spans 17 residues. Germline V gene sequence: CDR1 SGHNT, CDR2 YYREEE (reference sequence).

V usage is TRBV29-1 and J usage is TRBJ2-7; TRBD2 agrees at 7 bases. The length of the CDR3 is 15 residues. In germline, CDR1 is SQVTM, CDR2 ANQGSEA. V lost 5 bases, J lost 0 bases, and 10 bases stayed unmatched. The CDR3 DNA reads as TGCAGCGTTTTGGGTGGCTTAGCGGGCTCCTACGAGCAGTACTTC. Its protein is CSVLGGLAGSYEQYF.